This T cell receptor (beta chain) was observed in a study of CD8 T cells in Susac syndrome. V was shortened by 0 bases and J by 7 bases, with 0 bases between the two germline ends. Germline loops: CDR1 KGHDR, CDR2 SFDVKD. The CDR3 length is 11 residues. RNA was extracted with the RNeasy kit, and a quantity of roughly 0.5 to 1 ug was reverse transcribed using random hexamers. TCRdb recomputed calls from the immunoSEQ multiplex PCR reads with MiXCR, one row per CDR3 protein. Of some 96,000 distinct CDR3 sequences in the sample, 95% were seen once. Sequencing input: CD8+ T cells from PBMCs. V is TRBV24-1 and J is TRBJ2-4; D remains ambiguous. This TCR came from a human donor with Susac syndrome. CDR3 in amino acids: CATSDLNIQYF. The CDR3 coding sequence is TGTGCCACCAGTGATTTGAACATTCAGTACTTC.